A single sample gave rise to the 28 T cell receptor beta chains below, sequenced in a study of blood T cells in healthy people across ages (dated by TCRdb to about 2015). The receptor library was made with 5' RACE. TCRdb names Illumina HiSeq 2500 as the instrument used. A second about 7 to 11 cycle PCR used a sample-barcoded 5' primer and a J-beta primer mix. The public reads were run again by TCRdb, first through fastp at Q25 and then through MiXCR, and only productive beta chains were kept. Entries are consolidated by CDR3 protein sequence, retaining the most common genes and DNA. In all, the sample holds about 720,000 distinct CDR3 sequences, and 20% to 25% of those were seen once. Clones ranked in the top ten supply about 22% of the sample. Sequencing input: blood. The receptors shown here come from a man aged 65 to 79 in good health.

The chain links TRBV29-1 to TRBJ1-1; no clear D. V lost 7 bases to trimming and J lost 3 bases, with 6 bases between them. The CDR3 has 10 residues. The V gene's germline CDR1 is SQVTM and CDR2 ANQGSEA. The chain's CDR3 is CSGRDTEAFF. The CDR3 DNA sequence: TGCAGCGGGAGAGACACTGAAGCTTTCTTT.

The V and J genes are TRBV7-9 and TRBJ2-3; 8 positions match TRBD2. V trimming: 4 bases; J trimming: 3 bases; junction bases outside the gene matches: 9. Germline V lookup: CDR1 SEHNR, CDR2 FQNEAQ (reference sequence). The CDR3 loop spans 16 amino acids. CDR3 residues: CASSSATGGGTDTQYF. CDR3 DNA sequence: TGTGCCAGCAGCTCCGCGACCGGGGGGGGTACAGATACGCAGTATTTT.

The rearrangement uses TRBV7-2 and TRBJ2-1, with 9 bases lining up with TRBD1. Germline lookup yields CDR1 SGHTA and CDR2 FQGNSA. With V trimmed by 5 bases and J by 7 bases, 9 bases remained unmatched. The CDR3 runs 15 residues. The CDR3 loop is CASSHTGTGTNEQFF. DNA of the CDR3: TGTGCCAGCAGCCACACCGGGACAGGGACTAATGAGCAGTTCTTC.

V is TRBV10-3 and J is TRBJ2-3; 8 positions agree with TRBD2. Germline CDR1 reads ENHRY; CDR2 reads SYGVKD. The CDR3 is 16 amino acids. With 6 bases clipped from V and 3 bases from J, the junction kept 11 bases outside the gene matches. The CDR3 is CAIRDNSGARTDTQYF. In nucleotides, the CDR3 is TGTGCCATCAGGGACAATAGCGGGGCCCGAACAGATACGCAGTATTTT.

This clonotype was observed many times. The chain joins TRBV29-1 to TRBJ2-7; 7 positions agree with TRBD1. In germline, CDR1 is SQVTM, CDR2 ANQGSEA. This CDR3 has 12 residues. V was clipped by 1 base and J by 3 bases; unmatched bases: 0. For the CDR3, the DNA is TGCAGCGTTGAAGGGACAGGCTACGAGCAGTACTTC. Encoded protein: CSVEGTGYEQYF.

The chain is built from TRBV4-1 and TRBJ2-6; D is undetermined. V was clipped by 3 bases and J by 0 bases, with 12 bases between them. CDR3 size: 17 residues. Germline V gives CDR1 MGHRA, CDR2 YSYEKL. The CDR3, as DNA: TGCGCCAGCAGCCACCAACCTCTGGGCTCTGGGGCCAACGTCCTGACTTTC. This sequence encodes CASSHQPLGSGANVLTF.

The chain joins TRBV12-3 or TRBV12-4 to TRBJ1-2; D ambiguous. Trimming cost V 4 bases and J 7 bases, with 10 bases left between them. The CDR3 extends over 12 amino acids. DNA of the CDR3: TGTGCCAGCAGTTCAGACCCGGGTGGCTACACCTTC. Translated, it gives CASSSDPGGYTF.

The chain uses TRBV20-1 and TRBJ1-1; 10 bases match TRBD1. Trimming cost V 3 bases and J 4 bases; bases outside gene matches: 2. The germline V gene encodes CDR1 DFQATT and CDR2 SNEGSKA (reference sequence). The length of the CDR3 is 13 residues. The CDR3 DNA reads TGCAGTGCTAGTCGGACAGGGGGCACTGAAGCTTTCTTT. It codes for CSASRTGGTEAFF.

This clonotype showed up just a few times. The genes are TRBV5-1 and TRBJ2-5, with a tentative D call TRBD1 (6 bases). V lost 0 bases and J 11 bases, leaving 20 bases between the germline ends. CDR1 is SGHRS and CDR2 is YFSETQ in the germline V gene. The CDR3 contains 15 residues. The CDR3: CASSLDTGTLLNQYF. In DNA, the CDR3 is TGCGCCAGCAGCTTGGACACCGGGACACTTCTTAATCAGTACTTC. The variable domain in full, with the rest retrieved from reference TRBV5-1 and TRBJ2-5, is KAGVTQTPRYLIKTRGQQVTLSCSPISGHRSVSWYQQTPGQGLQFLFEYFSETQRNKGNFPGRFSGRQFSNSRSEMNVSTLELGDSALYLCASSLDTGTLLNQYFGPGTRLLVL.

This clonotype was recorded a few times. CDR3 region: CATRKPLPGCTDTQYF. The CDR3 nucleotides are TGTGCCACCAGGAAACCCCTGCCCGGGTGCACAGATACGCAGTATTTT. V gene TRBV24-1 combines with J gene TRBJ2-3; D is ambiguous. The V end lost 7 bases, the J end lost 1 base, and 17 bases lay between the germline ends. The CDR3 is made up of 16 amino acids. The germline gives CDR1 KGHDR, CDR2 SFDVKD.

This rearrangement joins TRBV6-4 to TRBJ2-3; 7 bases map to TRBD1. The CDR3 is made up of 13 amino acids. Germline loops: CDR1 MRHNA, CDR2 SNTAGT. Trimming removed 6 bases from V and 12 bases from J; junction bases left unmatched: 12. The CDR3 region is CASSADRRGAQYF. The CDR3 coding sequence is TGTGCCAGCAGCGCGGACAGGAGAGGGGCTCAGTATTTT.

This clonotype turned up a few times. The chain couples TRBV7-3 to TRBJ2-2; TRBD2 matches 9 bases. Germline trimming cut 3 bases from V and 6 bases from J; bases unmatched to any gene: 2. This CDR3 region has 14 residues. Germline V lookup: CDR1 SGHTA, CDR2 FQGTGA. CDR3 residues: CASSLAGGAGELFF. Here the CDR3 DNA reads TGTGCCAGCAGCTTGGCGGGAGGGGCCGGGGAGCTGTTTTTT.

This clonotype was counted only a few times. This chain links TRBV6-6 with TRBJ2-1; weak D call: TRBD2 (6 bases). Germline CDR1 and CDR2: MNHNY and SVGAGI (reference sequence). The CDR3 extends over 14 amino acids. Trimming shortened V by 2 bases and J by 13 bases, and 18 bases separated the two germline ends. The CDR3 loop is CASSYPGVETIQFF. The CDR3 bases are TGTGCCAGCAGTTACCCGGGGGTGGAGACCATTCAGTTCTTC.

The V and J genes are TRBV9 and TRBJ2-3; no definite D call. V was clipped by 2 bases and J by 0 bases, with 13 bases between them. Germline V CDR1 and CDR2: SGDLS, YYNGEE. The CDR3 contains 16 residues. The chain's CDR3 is CASSVLPASSTDTQYF. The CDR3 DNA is TGTGCCAGCAGCGTTTTACCGGCCTCTAGCACAGATACGCAGTATTTT.

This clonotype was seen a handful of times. The chain's CDR3 is CASSTNSGSYNEQFF. The CDR3, as DNA: TGTGCCAGCAGCACTAATAGCGGCTCCTACAATGAGCAGTTCTTC. The chain carries TRBV7-2 and TRBJ2-1; TRBD2 is a possible D gene (6 bases). From germline, CDR1 is SGHTA and CDR2 FQGNSA. This CDR3 spans 15 amino acids. V lost 5 bases, J lost 0 bases, and 11 bases lay in between. The whole variable domain, remainder taken from reference TRBV7-2 and TRBJ2-1, is GAGVSQSPSNKVTEKGKDVELRCDPISGHTALYWYRQSLGQGLEFLIYFQGNSAPDKSGLPSDRFSAERTGGSVSTLTIQRTQQEDSAVYLCASSTNSGSYNEQFFGPGTRLTVL.

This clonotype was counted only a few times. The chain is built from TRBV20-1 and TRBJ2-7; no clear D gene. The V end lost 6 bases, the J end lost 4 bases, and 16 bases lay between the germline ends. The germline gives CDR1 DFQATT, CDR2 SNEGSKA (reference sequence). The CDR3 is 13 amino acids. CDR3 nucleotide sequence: TGCAGTGCCAATGTGGGGAAGCAATACGAGCAGTACTTC. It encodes CSANVGKQYEQYF.

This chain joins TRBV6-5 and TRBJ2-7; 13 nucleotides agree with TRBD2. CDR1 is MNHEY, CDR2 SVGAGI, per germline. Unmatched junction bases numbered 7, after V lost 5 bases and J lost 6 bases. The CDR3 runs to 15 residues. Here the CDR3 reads CASSRGTSGVPEQYF. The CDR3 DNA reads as TGTGCCAGCAGTCGAGGGACTAGCGGGGTTCCCGAGCAGTACTTC.

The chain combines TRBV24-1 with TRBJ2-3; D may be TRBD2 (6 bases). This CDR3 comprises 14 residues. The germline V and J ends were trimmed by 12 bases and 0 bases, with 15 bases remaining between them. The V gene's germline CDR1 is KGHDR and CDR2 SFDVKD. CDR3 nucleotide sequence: TGTGCCTCGGCATCGGGACTGAGCACAGATACGCAGTATTTT. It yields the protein CASASGLSTDTQYF.

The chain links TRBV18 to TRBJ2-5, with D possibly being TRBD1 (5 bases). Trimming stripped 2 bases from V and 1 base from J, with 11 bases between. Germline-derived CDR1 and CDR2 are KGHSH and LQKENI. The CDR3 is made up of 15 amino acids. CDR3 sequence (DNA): TGTGCCAGCTCACCATTCACAGGACCCCAAGAGACCCAGTACTTC. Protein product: CASSPFTGPQETQYF.

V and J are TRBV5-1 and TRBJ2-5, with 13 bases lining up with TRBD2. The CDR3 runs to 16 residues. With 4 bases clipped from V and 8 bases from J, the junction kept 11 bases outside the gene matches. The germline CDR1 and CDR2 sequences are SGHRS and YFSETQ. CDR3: CASSEPGLAGVLTQYF. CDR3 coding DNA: TGCGCCAGCAGCGAGCCCGGACTAGCGGGAGTTCTAACCCAGTACTTC.

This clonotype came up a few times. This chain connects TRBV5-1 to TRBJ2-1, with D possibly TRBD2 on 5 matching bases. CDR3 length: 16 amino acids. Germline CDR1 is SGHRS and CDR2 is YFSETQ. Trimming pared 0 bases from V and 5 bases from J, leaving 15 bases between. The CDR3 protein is CASSLEFSGNNNEQFF. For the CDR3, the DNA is TGCGCCAGCAGCTTGGAGTTTTCCGGGAACAACAATGAGCAGTTCTTC.

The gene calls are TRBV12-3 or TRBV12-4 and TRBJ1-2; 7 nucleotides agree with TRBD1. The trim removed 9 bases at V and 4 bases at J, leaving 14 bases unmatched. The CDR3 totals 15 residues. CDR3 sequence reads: CASRVNQGGGYGYTF. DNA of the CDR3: TGTGCCAGTAGGGTAAACCAGGGGGGCGGCTATGGCTACACCTTC.

Written as DNA, the CDR3 is TGTGCCAGCAGGGAAGCGGGGTACTCCTACGAGCAGTACTTC. Translated, it gives CASREAGYSYEQYF. V usage is TRBV12-3 or TRBV12-4 and J usage is TRBJ2-7; the match to TRBD2 covers 7 bases. Germline trimming cut 6 bases from V and 0 bases from J; bases unmatched to any gene: 5. CDR3 length: 14 residues.

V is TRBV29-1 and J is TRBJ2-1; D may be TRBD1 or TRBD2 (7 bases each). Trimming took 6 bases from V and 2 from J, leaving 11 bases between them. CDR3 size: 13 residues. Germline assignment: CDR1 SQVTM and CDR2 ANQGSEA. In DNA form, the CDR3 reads TGCAGCGTGGGGGGGACAGCCTACAATGAGCAGTTCTTC. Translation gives CSVGGTAYNEQFF.

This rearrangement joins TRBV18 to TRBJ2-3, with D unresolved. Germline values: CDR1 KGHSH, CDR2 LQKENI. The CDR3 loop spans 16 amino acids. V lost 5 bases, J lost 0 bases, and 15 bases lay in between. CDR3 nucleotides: TGTGCCAGCTCATCGTTAACTGCCCCCAGCACAGATACGCAGTATTTT. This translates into CASSSLTAPSTDTQYF.

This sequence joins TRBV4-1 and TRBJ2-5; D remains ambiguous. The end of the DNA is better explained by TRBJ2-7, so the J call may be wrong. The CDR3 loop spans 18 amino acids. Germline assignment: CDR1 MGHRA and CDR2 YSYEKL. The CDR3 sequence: CASSQDPGPSKISYEQYF. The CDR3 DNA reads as TGCGCCAGCAGCCAAGATCCAGGACCGTCCAAGATTTCCTACGAGCAGTACTTC.

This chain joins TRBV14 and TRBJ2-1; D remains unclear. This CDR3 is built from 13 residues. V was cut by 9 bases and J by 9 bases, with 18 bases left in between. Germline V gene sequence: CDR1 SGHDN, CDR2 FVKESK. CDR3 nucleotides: TGTGCCAGTAGTTTAGGCAGAGTTATTGAGCAGTTCTTC. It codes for CASSLGRVIEQFF.

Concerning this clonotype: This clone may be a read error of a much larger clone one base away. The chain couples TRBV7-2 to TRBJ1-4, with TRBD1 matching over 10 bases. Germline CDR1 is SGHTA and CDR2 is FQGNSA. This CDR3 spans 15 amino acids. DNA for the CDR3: TGTGCCAGCAGCTTGGGGCCGACAGGGGGCGAAAAACTGCTTTTT. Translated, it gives CASSLGPTGGEKLLF.